Listed below are T cell receptor beta chains from one sample, sequenced in a study of Ad26.COV2.S vaccination and SARS-CoV-2 variants. Profiling relied on immunoSEQ multiplex PCR, and the TCRdb table lists in-frame clones only, not all of them. The table has fewer than 400,000 clones, around four fifths seen once. The material sequenced was peripheral blood, taken in a trial of Ad26.COV2.S vaccine versus placebo. The receptors were gathered from a person aged 18 to 65 who received the Ad26.COV2.S COVID-19 vaccine or a placebo. The CDR3 runs from the conserved cysteine through the conserved F or W. D genes are given only for firm matches. Clone size, where shown, is once, few, many, or a class for clones that have expanded.

CDR3 length	clone size	V gene	D gene	J gene	CDR3 DNA	CDR3 protein
13	few	TRBV7-2	NA	TRBJ2-1	TGTGCCAGCAGCCTGCCCCGTACAAATGAGCAGTTCTTC	CASSLPRTNEQFF
14	NA	TRBV6-5	TRBD2	TRBJ2-7	TGTGCCAGCAGCAGAGCGGGGGACTCCTACGAGCAGTACTTC	CASSRAGDSYEQYF
15	NA	TRBV6-6	TRBD1	TRBJ1-5	TGTGCCAGCAGCGGCGGACAGGGGATCTGGGAGCCCCAGCATTTT	CASSGGQGIWEPQHF
12	NA	TRBV29-1	NA	TRBJ2-3	TGCAGCGTTGAGGGGGGCTGGGATACGCAGTATTTT	CSVEGGWDTQYF
14	once	TRBV19	TRBD1	TRBJ1-5	TGTGCCAGTAGTAGGACAGGGGCCAATCAGCCCCAGCATTTT	CASSRTGANQPQHF
16	NA	TRBV5-1	TRBD2	TRBJ2-3	TGCGCCAGCAGCTTGTTCGACGGGGGGAGCACAGATACGCAGTATTTT	CASSLFDGGSTDTQYF
14	NA	TRBV30	NA	TRBJ1-2	TGTGCCTGGAGTGTACGGGGCTATGGCTATGGCTACACCTTC	CAWSVRGYGYGYTF
17	NA	TRBV14	NA	TRBJ2-1	TGTGCCAGCAGCTTTACTTCTAGCGAAAGCTCCTACAATGAGCAGTTCTTC	CASSFTSSESSYNEQFF
16	NA	TRBV7-3	NA	TRBJ2-2	TGTGCCAGCAGCTTATTTGGCGGACTCAGCACCGGGGAGCTGTTTTTT	CASSLFGGLSTGELFF
16	NA	TRBV2	NA	TRBJ1-1	TGTGCCAGCAGGAAGACAGGAAGAGTGATGAACACTGAAGCTTTCTTT	CASRKTGRVMNTEAFF
16	NA	TRBV7-8	TRBD1	TRBJ1-2	TGTGCCAGCAGCTTATTTGGGACAGGGGTTAACTATGGCTACACCTTC	CASSLFGTGVNYGYTF
14	NA	TRBV5-1	NA	TRBJ2-7	TGCGCCAGCAGCTTGGCTGGACTGGCCTACGAGCAGTACTTC	CASSLAGLAYEQYF
16	NA	TRBV24-1	TRBD1	TRBJ2-2	TGTGCCACCAGTGATCCGGACAGGGGGCCCACCGGGGAGCTGTTTTTT	CATSDPDRGPTGELFF
15	NA	TRBV6-5	TRBD1	TRBJ1-6	TGTGCCAGCGGCCAGGGGGATTCCTATAATTCACCCCTCCACTTT	CASGQGDSYNSPLHF
14	once	TRBV27	TRBD1	TRBJ2-7	TGTGCCAGCAGTTGGGGGACAGAAGCCTACGAGCAGTACTTC	CASSWGTEAYEQYF
16	once	TRBV7-9	TRBD2	TRBJ2-1	TGTGCCAGCGGTCAGGTAGCGGGGGTAGCCTACAATGAGCAGTTCTTC	CASGQVAGVAYNEQFF
20	once	TRBV12-5	NA	TRBJ1-6	TGTGCTAGTGGTTTGGTAGCAGGTCCCCTCTCTAGCTCCTATAATTCACCCCTCCACTTT	CASGLVAGPLSSSYNSPLHF
15	NA	TRBV3-1/TRBV3-2	NA	TRBJ2-1	TGTGCCAGCAGCCCCGGATGGGGGACACGCAATGAGCAGTTCTTC	CASSPGWGTRNEQFF
15	NA	TRBV27	NA	TRBJ2-7	TGTGCCAGCAGTTTAACCCTGGACAAGCCCTACGAGCAGTACTTC	CASSLTLDKPYEQYF
16	NA	TRBV7-3	NA	TRBJ2-1	TGTGCCAGCAGCCCCCCAGGGGGGGCCAAATACAATGAGCAGTTCTTC	CASSPPGGAKYNEQFF
15	NA	TRBV19	NA	TRBJ2-3	TGTGCCAGTAGTATCGTGGGGGGCTTCACAGATACGCAGTATTTT	CASSIVGGFTDTQYF
13	NA	TRBV7-3	NA	TRBJ2-2	TGTGCCAGCAGCCCAGGGAACACCGGGGAGCTGTTTTTT	CASSPGNTGELFF
14	NA	TRBV5-1	TRBD2	TRBJ2-1	TGCGCCAGCAACCAACTAGCGGGGGGTGATGAGCAGTTCTTC	CASNQLAGGDEQFF
14	once	TRBV3-1/TRBV3-2	TRBD1	TRBJ2-3	TGTGCCAGCAGCCAAACAGGGACAGGAGATACGCAGTATTTT	CASSQTGTGDTQYF
17	NA	TRBV4-2	NA	TRBJ1-6	TGTGCCAGCAGCCAAGAGTCGCAGAGCTCCTATAATTCACCCCTCCACTTT	CASSQESQSSYNSPLHF
16	NA	TRBV3-1/TRBV3-2	TRBD1	TRBJ2-3	TGTGCCAGCAGCCCTGGACAGGGGACCTTCACAGATACGCAGTATTTT	CASSPGQGTFTDTQYF
14	NA	TRBV25-1	NA	TRBJ2-3	TGTGCCAGCAGTCTAACAGCTAGCACAGATACGCAGTATTTT	CASSLTASTDTQYF
13	NA	TRBV25-1	TRBD1	TRBJ1-2	TGTGCCAGCTCAGGGACAGGGTCCTATGGCTACACCTTC	CASSGTGSYGYTF
15	NA	TRBV5-1	NA	TRBJ1-4	TGCGCCAGCAGCTTGTTGGGGGGCACTAATGAAAAACTGTTTTTT	CASSLLGGTNEKLFF
15	NA	TRBV5-1	NA	TRBJ2-7	TGCGCCAGCAGCCCCTTACAGGGTAGCGCGGTTGAGCAGTACTTC	CASSPLQGSAVEQYF
15	NA	TRBV5-1	NA	TRBJ2-6	TGCGCCAGCAGCCCCAATCCCTCTGGGGCCAACGTCCTGACTTTC	CASSPNPSGANVLTF
16	NA	TRBV5-4	TRBD1	TRBJ1-1	TGTGCCAGCAGCTTGGCGAACAGGGGTCGAGGCACTGAAGCTTTCTTT	CASSLANRGRGTEAFF